A selection of T cell receptor beta chains follows, all from one sample in a study of T-cell reconstitution after alpha-beta-depleted transplantation in children. TCRdb processed the PCR reads anew with MiXCR; each CDR3 protein has one entry. This sample has about 980,000 distinct CDR3 sequences; under 30% occur once, and the top ten carry about 28%. The starting material was PBMCs, mostly from graft donor cells, obtained 360 days after TCRalphabeta/CD19-depleted stem cell transplant. All receptors derive from a boy younger than two who had a stem cell transplant for SCID, so the T cells may come from the graft donor. The conserved cysteine and the conserved F or W are not part of the CDR3 here.

J: TRBJ2-5; V: TRBV12-3/TRBV12-4; CDR3: ASSLGGSEETQY
J: TRBJ1-1; V: TRBV5-1; CDR3: ASSLPRTGGFNTEAF
J: TRBJ2-1; V: TRBV4-1; CDR3: ASSQGPSGGPLNEQF
J: TRBJ1-2; V: TRBV5-1; CDR3: ASSSDRTWGGYT
J: TRBJ2-7; V: TRBV9; CDR3: ASSVVYYEQY
J: TRBJ2-2; V: TRBV20-1; CDR3: SARSSLIGVSGELF
J: TRBJ1-1; V: TRBV11-1; CDR3: ASSFPVSRDSLNTEAF
J: TRBJ2-5; V: TRBV11-2; CDR3: ASSYDRGAMAQY
J: TRBJ2-6; V: TRBV18; CDR3: ASSHKDSGANVLT
J: TRBJ2-7; V: TRBV25-1; CDR3: ASSESPPHEQY
J: TRBJ2-3; V: TRBV7-9; CDR3: ASSGWTVYEDTQY
J: TRBJ2-3; V: TRBV12-3/TRBV12-4; CDR3: ASSPRLGGTDTQY
J: TRBJ2-6; V: TRBV7-3; CDR3: ASSLTGAGANVLT
J: TRBJ1-1; V: TRBV12-3/TRBV12-4; CDR3: ASSLGRGRTEAF